These T cell receptor beta chains were read from a single sample in a study of blood T cell repertoires in COVID-19. Sequencing was performed with immunoSEQ multiplex PCR; in TCRdb, only in-frame clones are kept and a portion is missing. The data show tens of thousands of clones, roughly four fifths seen once. Sequencing was performed on peripheral blood. Receptors originate from a man in his fifties with active or convalescent COVID-19. Each CDR3 is given with its conserved first and last residue. A D gene is named only where the DNA matches it firmly. Some rows mark clone size as missing; the rest say once, few, many or name a class of expanded clone.

J: TRBJ2-5
V: TRBV28
size: few
D: TRBD2
CDR3: CASAAWVAGGSETQYF
DNA: TGTGCCAGCGCAGCGTGGGTAGCGGGGGGGAGTGAGACCCAGTACTTC

J: TRBJ2-5
V: TRBV5-1
size: NA
D: TRBD1
CDR3: CASSPGTGGWETQYF
DNA: TGCGCCAGCAGTCCTGGGACAGGGGGCTGGGAGACCCAGTACTTC

J: TRBJ2-1
V: TRBV7-2
size: NA
D: NA
CDR3: CASSLPLQGPFDNEQFF
DNA: TGTGCCAGCAGCCTACCGTTACAGGGTCCCTTCGACAATGAGCAGTTCTTC

J: TRBJ1-2
V: TRBV5-1
size: NA
D: TRBD1
CDR3: CVSSGRQGGYGYTF
DNA: TGCGTCAGCAGCGGCCGACAGGGGGGCTATGGCTACACCTTC

J: TRBJ2-3
V: TRBV9
size: NA
D: TRBD2
CDR3: CASSVRTSGGTDTQYF
DNA: TGTGCCAGCAGCGTTCGGACTAGCGGGGGCACAGATACGCAGTATTTT

J: TRBJ1-3
V: TRBV6-1
size: NA
D: TRBD1
CDR3: CASSEALWTGDPGNTIYF
DNA: TGTGCCAGCAGTGAAGCCCTCTGGACAGGGGACCCTGGAAACACCATATATTTT

J: TRBJ2-1
V: TRBV5-6
size: NA
D: TRBD2
CDR3: CASSPFLAGGYNEQFF
DNA: TGTGCCAGCAGCCCCTTCCTAGCGGGGGGGTACAATGAGCAGTTCTTC

J: TRBJ2-7
V: TRBV6-5
size: few
D: TRBD1
CDR3: CASSYRTGGEYEQYF
DNA: TGTGCCAGCAGTTACCGGACAGGGGGCGAGTACGAGCAGTACTTC

J: TRBJ1-1
V: TRBV5-3
size: NA
D: NA
CDR3: CARSAHRWNTEAFF
DNA: TGTGCCAGAAGCGCCCACAGGTGGAACACTGAAGCTTTCTTT

J: TRBJ2-7
V: TRBV7-2
size: NA
D: TRBD1
CDR3: CASSLDRGRGEQYF
DNA: TGTGCCAGCAGTTTGGACAGGGGGCGAGGGGAGCAGTACTTC

J: TRBJ2-3
V: TRBV19
size: NA
D: NA
CDR3: CASSWRDRTDTQYF
DNA: TGTGCCAGTAGTTGGAGGGATAGGACAGATACGCAGTATTTT

J: TRBJ1-1
V: TRBV3-1/TRBV3-2
size: NA
D: TRBD1
CDR3: CASSQVLRQGAWGGTEAFF
DNA: TGTGCCAGCAGCCAAGTTTTAAGACAGGGGGCGTGGGGGGGCACTGAAGCTTTCTTT

J: TRBJ1-1
V: TRBV7-2
size: few
D: NA
CDR3: CASSLVAGMNTEAFF
DNA: TGTGCCAGCAGCTTAGTAGCGGGGATGAACACTGAAGCTTTCTTT

J: TRBJ1-6
V: TRBV15
size: NA
D: NA
CDR3: CATSGRGLINSPLHF
DNA: TGTGCCACCAGCGGCAGGGGCCTGATTAATTCACCCCTCCACTTT

J: TRBJ2-2
V: TRBV27
size: NA
D: TRBD1
CDR3: CASSFGTGNTGELFF
DNA: TGTGCCAGCAGTTTTGGGACAGGGAACACCGGGGAGCTGTTTTTT

J: TRBJ2-1
V: TRBV19
size: NA
D: TRBD1
CDR3: CASSIDPGTVSYNEQFF
DNA: TGTGCCAGTAGTATAGATCCGGGGACAGTCTCCTACAATGAGCAGTTCTTC

J: TRBJ2-6
V: TRBV10-3
size: NA
D: TRBD2
CDR3: CAISETGGYSGANVLTF
DNA: TGTGCCATCAGTGAGACGGGGGGGTACTCTGGGGCCAACGTCCTGACTTTC

J: TRBJ2-7
V: TRBV7-9
size: NA
D: NA
CDR3: CASNPRGYEQYF
DNA: TGTGCCAGCAACCCCCGGGGCTACGAGCAGTACTTC

J: TRBJ2-3
V: TRBV10-2
size: NA
D: TRBD1
CDR3: CASSEWDRGLTDTQYF
DNA: TGCGCCAGCAGTGAGTGGGACAGGGGGCTGACAGATACGCAGTATTTT

J: TRBJ2-7
V: TRBV5-1
size: NA
D: TRBD1
CDR3: CASNPGQAGYEQYF
DNA: TGCGCCAGCAACCCGGGACAGGCGGGATACGAGCAGTACTTC

J: TRBJ1-1
V: TRBV7-8
size: few
D: TRBD1
CDR3: CASSQGQGWSTEAFF
DNA: TGTGCCAGCAGCCAGGGACAGGGTTGGAGCACTGAAGCTTTCTTT

J: TRBJ2-1
V: TRBV5-4
size: NA
D: NA
CDR3: CASSLTGGGSYNEQFF
DNA: TGTGCCAGCAGCTTAACCGGTGGGGGGTCCTACAATGAGCAGTTCTTC

J: TRBJ2-4
V: TRBV28
size: NA
D: NA
CDR3: CASGGRLAKNIQYF
DNA: TGTGCCAGCGGGGGCAGGCTAGCCAAAAACATTCAGTACTTC

J: TRBJ2-5
V: TRBV5-5
size: NA
D: TRBD1
CDR3: CASSPSGPGGLRETQYF
DNA: TGTGCCAGCAGCCCATCCGGGCCAGGGGGATTACGGGAGACCCAGTACTTC

J: TRBJ1-5
V: TRBV4-2
size: NA
D: NA
CDR3: CASSQDALNQPQHF
DNA: TGTGCCAGCAGCCAAGATGCGTTGAATCAGCCCCAGCATTTT

J: TRBJ2-5
V: TRBV6-1
size: once
D: NA
CDR3: CASTPSGGRETQYF
DNA: TGTGCCAGCACTCCATCCGGGGGTCGGGAGACCCAGTACTTC

J: TRBJ2-2
V: TRBV10-3
size: NA
D: TRBD1
CDR3: CAISSGTANTGELFF
DNA: TGTGCCATCAGCTCCGGGACAGCGAACACCGGGGAGCTGTTTTTT

J: TRBJ2-3
V: TRBV5-1
size: NA
D: TRBD1
CDR3: CASSLQGQGTDTQYF
DNA: TGCGCCAGCAGCTTGCAGGGACAGGGCACAGATACGCAGTATTTT

J: TRBJ2-5
V: TRBV7-9
size: once
D: TRBD2
CDR3: CASSIGTIGETQYF
DNA: TGTGCCAGCAGCATCGGGACTATCGGAGAGACCCAGTACTTC

J: TRBJ1-4
V: TRBV18
size: NA
D: TRBD1
CDR3: CASSPPGQGWEKLFF
DNA: TGTGCCAGCTCACCTCCGGGACAGGGATGGGAAAAACTGTTTTTT

J: TRBJ1-1
V: TRBV7-9
size: few
D: TRBD1
CDR3: CASSLDRGTGEAFF
DNA: TGTGCCAGCAGCTTAGACCGAGGGACAGGGGAAGCTTTCTTT

J: TRBJ2-6
V: TRBV7-9
size: NA
D: TRBD1
CDR3: CASSQQGVPGANVLTF
DNA: TGTGCCAGCAGCCAACAGGGGGTACCTGGGGCCAACGTCCTGACTTTC

J: TRBJ1-1
V: TRBV4-3
size: NA
D: TRBD1
CDR3: CASSTTGTGLNTEAFF
DNA: TGCGCCAGCAGCACTACCGGGACAGGGCTGAACACTGAAGCTTTCTTT

J: TRBJ2-1
V: TRBV7-2
size: NA
D: TRBD1
CDR3: CASSLDPGGSYNEQFF
DNA: TGTGCCAGCAGCTTAGACCCAGGGGGCTCCTACAATGAGCAGTTCTTC

J: TRBJ2-2
V: TRBV2
size: NA
D: NA
CDR3: CAGGLDTGELFF
DNA: TGTGCCGGGGGGTTGGACACCGGGGAGCTGTTTTTT

J: TRBJ1-5
V: TRBV2
size: few
D: NA
CDR3: CASRLGGISNQPQHF
DNA: TGTGCCAGCAGGTTGGGAGGCATTAGCAATCAGCCCCAGCATTTT

J: TRBJ1-2
V: TRBV7-8
size: NA
D: TRBD1
CDR3: CASSPGQEALMDYGYTF
DNA: TGTGCCAGCAGCCCTGGACAGGAGGCTTTGATGGACTATGGCTACACCTTC

J: TRBJ2-7
V: TRBV5-6
size: NA
D: NA
CDR3: CASSLGGGGNEQYF
DNA: TGTGCCAGCAGCTTAGGAGGGGGAGGGAACGAGCAGTACTTC

J: TRBJ2-5
V: TRBV5-4
size: once
D: TRBD1
CDR3: CASSLDRGTETQYF
DNA: TGTGCCAGCAGCTTGGACAGGGGGACGGAGACCCAGTACTTC

J: TRBJ2-3
V: TRBV24-1
size: NA
D: NA
CDR3: CATSDYRDTDTQYF
DNA: TGTGCCACCAGTGATTACAGGGACACAGATACGCAGTATTTT

J: TRBJ2-2
V: TRBV4-2
size: NA
D: NA
CDR3: CASSQENGGNTGELFF
DNA: TGTGCCAGCAGCCAAGAAAACGGGGGGAACACCGGGGAGCTGTTTTTT

J: TRBJ2-3
V: TRBV10-1
size: NA
D: NA
CDR3: CASSGTEGDAQDTQYF
DNA: TGCGCCAGCAGTGGAACCGAGGGGGACGCCCAAGATACGCAGTATTTT

J: TRBJ2-2
V: TRBV6-6
size: NA
D: TRBD1
CDR3: CASSLTGGADTGELFF
DNA: TGTGCCAGCAGTTTAACAGGGGGCGCTGACACCGGGGAGCTGTTTTTT

J: TRBJ1-2
V: TRBV7-6
size: many
D: NA
CDR3: CASSPTAGSNYGYTF
DNA: TGTGCCAGCAGCCCCACGGCAGGGTCAAACTATGGCTACACCTTC

J: TRBJ2-7
V: TRBV3-1/TRBV3-2
size: NA
D: NA
CDR3: CASQTFRNRNFEQYF
DNA: TGTGCCAGCCAGACCTTCCGGAACAGAAATTTCGAGCAGTACTTC

J: TRBJ1-2
V: TRBV28
size: NA
D: NA
CDR3: CASSLDSYGYTF
DNA: TGTGCCAGCAGTCTGGACAGCTATGGCTACACCTTC

J: TRBJ2-1
V: TRBV7-2
size: NA
D: TRBD1
CDR3: CASSLRDRANEQFF
DNA: TGTGCCAGCAGCCTCCGGGACAGGGCGAATGAGCAGTTCTTC

J: TRBJ1-2
V: TRBV5-1
size: NA
D: TRBD1
CDR3: CASSSTGVYGYTF
DNA: TGCGCCAGCAGCTCCACAGGGGTGTATGGCTACACCTTC

J: TRBJ2-7
V: TRBV3-1/TRBV3-2
size: once
D: NA
CDR3: CASSQVGRNEQYF
DNA: TGTGCCAGCAGCCAGGTAGGGAGGAACGAGCAGTACTTC

J: TRBJ1-6
V: TRBV9
size: NA
D: NA
CDR3: CASSVEGTYNSPLHF
DNA: TGTGCCAGCAGCGTGGAGGGTACCTATAATTCACCCCTCCACTTT

J: TRBJ2-6
V: TRBV7-9
size: NA
D: TRBD1
CDR3: CASSPSGQGTGANVLTF
DNA: TGTGCCAGCAGCCCTTCGGGACAGGGGACTGGGGCCAACGTCCTGACTTTC

J: TRBJ1-3
V: TRBV27
size: NA
D: NA
CDR3: CASSLSRGFGNTIYF
DNA: TGTGCCAGCAGTTTATCGAGGGGGTTTGGAAACACCATATATTTT

J: TRBJ2-3
V: TRBV13
size: NA
D: TRBD2
CDR3: CASSSGLAGSTDTQYF
DNA: TGTGCCAGCAGCTCAGGACTAGCGGGGTCCACAGATACGCAGTATTTT

J: TRBJ2-5
V: TRBV7-2
size: NA
D: TRBD1
CDR3: CASSPGQAVETQYF
DNA: TGTGCCAGCAGCCCTGGACAGGCTGTGGAGACCCAGTACTTC